This TCR beta chain is from a study of PD-1 blockade in mismatch repair-deficient tumors. Study overall: Enrolled about 2012-2016, patients had progressing, pretreated mismatch repair-deficient cancers of about a dozen types.

Germline V lookup: CDR1 DFQATT, CDR2 SNEGSKA (reference sequence). The CDR3 runs 11 residues. Trimming took off 3 bases at V and 0 bases at J, with 2 bases between the two ends. This table comes from immunoSEQ multiplex PCR, and its TCRdb copy is limited to in-frame clones, with some not included. The table has tens of thousands of clones, around 80% seen once; the top ten hold around 5.5%. This clone was detected once. Its antigen is not identified. Study results and caveats: After pembrolizumab, tumor-resident clones rose rapidly, then generally contracted before radiologic responses.

TCR sequencing covered a few patients who responded to pembrolizumab. Sequenced material: peripheral blood, taken 44 weeks after starting pembrolizumab. This receptor was obtained from an adult with mismatch repair-deficient cancer. This chain uses TRBV20-1 with TRBJ1-1; D remains unclear. The CDR3 DNA sequence: TGCAGTGCTAGTGTGAACACTGAAGCTTTCTTT. This gives the protein CSASVNTEAFF.